A single sample is the source of the 32 T cell receptor beta chains below, sequenced in a study of blood T cell repertoires in COVID-19. Clones were sequenced by immunoSEQ multiplex PCR, and TCRdb holds only the in-frame ones, with some missing. The table records roughly 500,000 clones, roughly 87% of them present only once. The sample comprised peripheral blood. These receptors were taken from a man aged 18 to 29 with COVID-19, enrolled during active disease.

J is TRBJ2-7 and V is TRBV6-5; 8 positions match TRBD1. The ends lost 6 bases at V and 6 bases at J; junction bases unmatched: 13. Germline loops: CDR1 MNHEY, CDR2 SVGAGI. CDR3 length: 15 residues. The CDR3 region has the DNA TGTGCCAGCAGGCGGTCCGGGACAGGATTAATCGAGCAGTACTTC. Translated: CASRRSGTGLIEQYF.

This sequence joins TRBV6-5 and TRBJ2-7; D not certain. This CDR3 contains 13 residues. Trimming cost V 8 bases and J 4 bases, with 15 bases left between them. CDR1 MNHEY and CDR2 SVGAGI come from the germline V gene. CDR3 nucleotide sequence: TGTGCCAGCCGCCCCGGAAACGGGTACGAGCAGTACTTC. This encodes CASRPGNGYEQYF.

The rearrangement links TRBV2 to TRBJ1-1, with 7 bases matching TRBD1. The CDR3 totals 14 residues. CDR1 and CDR2 from the germline V gene are SNHLY and FYNNEI. The ends lost 8 bases at V and 4 bases at J; junction bases unmatched: 10. The CDR3 protein is CASEMTGIGTEAFF. CDR3 DNA: TGTGCCAGCGAGATGACAGGGATCGGCACTGAAGCTTTCTTT.

The V call is TRBV5-4, the J call TRBJ2-2, with 12 bases lining up with TRBD2. The length of the CDR3 is 16 residues. V was clipped by 4 bases and J by 4 bases; unmatched bases: 5. Looked up from germline, CDR1 is SGHNT and CDR2 is YYREEE (reference sequence). The CDR3 coding sequence is TGTGCCAGCAGCCAGACTAGCGGGAGAGGCACCGGGGAGCTGTTTTTT. Its protein is CASSQTSGRGTGELFF.

The chain has TRBV18 and TRBJ2-6; 9 nucleotides match TRBD1. The CDR3 length is 19 residues. Germline V gene lookup returns CDR1 KGHSH and CDR2 LQKENI. J gave up 1 base and V 1 base, and 8 bases lay outside the gene matches. CDR3 sequence (DNA): TGTGCCAGCTCACCACTCACAGGGGGCCGTTCTTCTGGGGCCAACGTCCTGACTTTC. Amino acids: CASSPLTGGRSSGANVLTF.

The V call is TRBV4-1, the J call TRBJ2-3; 10 nucleotides match TRBD1. The V segment lost 0 bases and the J segment 1 base; nucleotides outside the gene matches: 4. This CDR3 has 17 amino acids. The germline V gene encodes CDR1 MGHRA and CDR2 YSYEKL. This CDR3 is CASSQDGGTGGTDTQYF. The DNA of the CDR3 is TGCGCCAGCAGCCAAGATGGGGGGACAGGGGGCACAGATACGCAGTATTTT.

The genes are TRBV9 and TRBJ1-6, with 8 bases lining up with TRBD1. V dropped 0 bases and J dropped 7; count of bases not matched to a gene: 9. The CDR3 is 17 residues long. Germline values: CDR1 SGDLS, CDR2 YYNGEE. The CDR3, as DNA: TGTGCCAGCAGCGTAGGAAAGGACAGGGAATACAATTCACCCCTCCACTTT. Encoded protein: CASSVGKDREYNSPLHF.

J is TRBJ2-5 and V is TRBV19, with D possibly being TRBD2 (5 bases). The ends were cut back, 4 bases at V and 5 bases at J, with 11 bases in the middle. CDR3 length equals 13 residues. CDR1 is LNHDA and CDR2 is SQIVND in the germline V gene (reference sequence). CDR3 sequence (DNA): TGTGCCAGTAGTACCCGGGAAGGGGAGACCCAGTACTTC. Translated: CASSTREGETQYF. Combining the CDR3 with reference TRBV19 and TRBJ2-5 gives the whole variable domain DGGITQSPKYLFRKEGQNVTLSCEQNLNHDAMYWYRQDPGQGLRLIYYSQIVNDFQKGDIAEGYSVSREKKESFPLTVTSAQKNPTAFYLCASSTREGETQYFGPGTRLLVL.

The rearrangement links TRBV3-1 (or the pseudogene TRBV3-2) to TRBJ2-1, with TRBD2 matching 8 bases. With 1 base clipped from V and 9 bases from J, the junction kept 5 bases outside the gene matches. This CDR3 is 14 amino acids long. The germline gives CDR1 LGHDT, CDR2 YNNKEL (reference sequence). Written as DNA, the CDR3 is TGTGCCAGCAGCCAAGTCGGGAGGGCCTCTGAGCAGTTCTTC. Its translation is CASSQVGRASEQFF.

Worth noting for this clone: The sample contains more than one DNA sequence encoding this CDR3. The chain joins TRBV13 to TRBJ2-7; weak D call: TRBD1 (6 bases). The CDR3 totals 13 residues. Deletions cut 3 bases from V and 1 base from J, with 7 bases between. Germline lookup yields CDR1 PRHDT and CDR2 FYEKMQ (reference sequence). The CDR3: CASSLQGSYEQYF. DNA of the CDR3: TGTGCCAGCAGCTTGCAGGGGTCCTACGAGCAGTACTTC.

V and J are TRBV4-1 and TRBJ2-5; TRBD1 matches 8 bases. V gave up 2 bases and J gave up 5 bases; unmatched junction bases: 1. CDR3 size: 13 residues. The germline CDR1 and CDR2 sequences are MGHRA and YSYEKL. The CDR3: CASSQTGGETQYF. CDR3 in DNA: TGCGCCAGCAGCCAAACAGGGGGGGAGACCCAGTACTTC.

The chain is built from TRBV6-5 and TRBJ2-5; a possible D gene is TRBD1 (5 bases). Trimming removed 8 bases from V and 2 bases from J, with 9 bases in between. The length of the CDR3 is 12 residues. Germline assignment: CDR1 MNHEY and CDR2 SVGAGI. The CDR3 reads CASGRQQETQYF. For the CDR3, the DNA is TGTGCCAGCGGACGACAGCAAGAGACCCAGTACTTC.

The chain uses TRBV7-9 and TRBJ2-1; 13 positions match TRBD2. Germline V gives CDR1 SEHNR, CDR2 FQNEAQ (reference sequence). This CDR3 spans 14 amino acids. Trimming removed 0 bases from V and 13 bases from J; junction bases left unmatched: 3. For the CDR3, the DNA is TGTGCCAGCAGCTTAGCCGGGACTAGCGGGGCTCAGTTCTTC. This gives the protein CASSLAGTSGAQFF.

The count of this clone is one. The V and J genes are TRBV5-1 and TRBJ1-1; D remains unclear. Germline lookup yields CDR1 SGHRS and CDR2 YFSETQ. The ends were cut back, 5 bases at V and 2 bases at J, with 13 bases in the middle. There are 14 residues in the CDR3. The CDR3 sequence: CASSPPGRNTEAFF. The CDR3 DNA reads TGCGCCAGCAGTCCTCCCGGGAGAAACACTGAAGCTTTCTTT.

This clone was found once. J is TRBJ2-7 and V is TRBV2; maybe TRBD2 (6 bases). Germline values: CDR1 SNHLY, CDR2 FYNNEI. V gave up 8 bases and J gave up 3 bases, with 20 bases separating them. This CDR3 comprises 15 residues. The DNA of the CDR3 is TGTGCCAGCTATGACAGTCTAGCGATCGACTACGAGCAGTACTTC. Translating it yields CASYDSLAIDYEQYF. The full variable domain, rest sourced from reference TRBV2 and TRBJ2-7, is EPEVTQTPSHQVTQMGQEVILRCVPISNHLYFYWYRQILGQKVEFLVSFYNNEISEKSEIFDDQFSVERPDGSNFTLKIRSTKLEDSAMYFCASYDSLAIDYEQYFGPGTRLTVT.

The chain couples TRBV30 to TRBJ1-1; D not resolved. Trimming pared 0 bases from V and 4 bases from J, leaving 12 bases between. The CDR3 spans 14 residues. Germline assignment: CDR1 GTSNPN and CDR2 SVGIG (reference sequence). CDR3 in DNA: TGTGCCTGGAGTGTACCGGGTTCGGGCACTGAAGCTTTCTTT. Protein: CAWSVPGSGTEAFF.

This chain connects TRBV7-6 to TRBJ1-3; D is uncertain. CDR3 length: 15 residues. The V and J ends lost 8 bases and 0 bases respectively, with 14 bases between them. Germline CDR1 reads SGHVS; CDR2 reads FNYEAQ. The CDR3 region is CASALNGLSGNTIYF. CDR3 nucleotide sequence: TGTGCCAGCGCCTTGAATGGGCTCTCTGGAAACACCATATATTTT.

This clone is a singleton in its sample. This chain links TRBV6-2 or TRBV6-3 with TRBJ1-6; 8 bases agree with TRBD1. The CDR3 loop spans 14 amino acids. CDR1 and CDR2 from the germline V gene are MNHEY and SVGEGT. The junction had 4 bases not matched to a gene; V was cut back by 2 bases and J by 10 bases. The CDR3 protein is CASSYTTGGSPLHF. CDR3 nucleotides: TGTGCCAGCAGTTACACTACAGGGGGGTCACCCCTCCACTTT.

This chain uses TRBV15 with TRBJ1-1, with TRBD1 identical over 9 bases. The CDR3 has 17 amino acids. V shed 3 bases and J 4 bases; nucleotides not matched to a gene: 12. CDR1 and CDR2 from the germline V gene are LNHNV and YYDKDF (reference sequence). This chain's CDR3 is CATSRMSTGGRGTEAFF. The CDR3 region has the DNA TGTGCCACCAGCAGGATGTCAACAGGGGGCAGAGGCACTGAAGCTTTCTTT.

The chain carries TRBV9 and TRBJ2-7; D is possibly TRBD1 (5 bases). CDR3 length equals 12 residues. Germline lookup yields CDR1 SGDLS and CDR2 YYNGEE. V lost 0 bases and J lost 5, with 6 bases in between. In DNA form, the CDR3 reads TGTGCCAGCAGCGTAGAAGGGGACGAGCAGTACTTC. Amino acid sequence: CASSVEGDEQYF. The whole variable domain, remainder taken from reference TRBV9 and TRBJ2-7, is DSGVTQTPKHLITATGQRVTLRCSPRSGDLSVYWYQQSLDQGLQFLIQYYNGEERAKGNILERFSAQQFPDLHSELNLSSLELGDSALYFCASSVEGDEQYFGPGTRLTVT.

V gene TRBV30 combines with J gene TRBJ1-4; a possible D gene is TRBD1 (6 bases). This CDR3 is built from 14 residues. Germline V gene data show CDR1 as GTSNPN and CDR2 as SVGIG (reference sequence). V lost 0 bases, J lost 10 bases, and 15 bases lay in between. CDR3 region: CAWSVYRDTLKLFF. CDR3 coding DNA: TGTGCCTGGAGTGTATATCGGGACACCTTAAAACTGTTTTTT. Full variable domain (rest looked up from reference TRBV30 and TRBJ1-4): SQTIHQWPATLVQPVGSPLSLECTVEGTSNPNLYWYRQAAGRGLQLLFYSVGIGQISSEVPQNLSASRPQDRQFILSSKKLLLSDSGFYLCAWSVYRDTLKLFFGSGTQLSVL.

This chain uses TRBV5-8 with TRBJ2-7; 7 bases are shared with TRBD1. Germline CDR1 is SGHTS and CDR2 is YDEGEE. J gave up 2 bases and V 4 bases, and 6 bases lay outside the gene matches. The CDR3 covers 14 residues. In nucleotides, the CDR3 is TGTGCCAGCAGCGCGAGACAGGGACCCTACGAGCAGTACTTC. Protein sequence: CASSARQGPYEQYF.

This chain links TRBV2 with TRBJ2-7; D is possibly TRBD2 (5 bases). Trimming pared 3 bases from V and 3 bases from J, leaving 18 bases between. Per the germline V gene, CDR1 is SNHLY and CDR2 is FYNNEI. The CDR3 is 16 amino acids. CDR3: CASSDPGSAGIYEQYF. The CDR3 DNA is TGTGCCAGCAGTGACCCCGGATCTGCCGGGATCTACGAGCAGTACTTC.

This clone occurred once. The chain uses TRBV2 and TRBJ1-2; no clear D gene. Per germline, CDR1 SNHLY and CDR2 FYNNEI. V was cut by 7 bases and J by 8 bases, with 14 bases left in between. CDR3 size: 12 residues. This chain's CDR3 is CASNGGREGYTF. The CDR3 bases are TGTGCCAGCAACGGCGGTCGTGAGGGCTACACCTTC.

The V call is TRBV7-2, the J call TRBJ2-3, with 12 bases matching TRBD1. V dropped 3 bases and J dropped 7; count of bases not matched to a gene: 5. Germline CDR1 is SGHTA and CDR2 is FQGNSA. CDR3 length: 15 residues. The CDR3 loop is CASSLGQGARYTQYF. The CDR3, as DNA: TGTGCCAGCAGCTTGGGACAGGGGGCTAGGTATACGCAGTATTTT.

The V and J genes are TRBV3-1 (or the pseudogene TRBV3-2) and TRBJ1-2; D gene ambiguous. The germline V and J ends were trimmed by 0 bases and 2 bases, with 13 bases remaining between them. The CDR3 totals 16 residues. CDR1 is LGHDT, CDR2 YNNKEL, per germline (reference sequence). The CDR3, as DNA: TGTGCCAGCAGCCAAGATGCGGCAGTCAGCAACTATGGCTACACCTTC. Amino acids: CASSQDAAVSNYGYTF.

This clone was seen a single time. The chain carries TRBV18 and TRBJ1-4; D gene ambiguous. This CDR3 contains 15 residues. The V gene's germline CDR1 is KGHSH and CDR2 LQKENI. V was trimmed by 0 bases and J by 0 bases, leaving 5 bases between them. In nucleotides, the CDR3 is TGTGCCAGCTCACCACCTACACCAACTAATGAAAAACTGTTTTTT. It yields the protein CASSPPTPTNEKLFF.

The CDR3 protein is CASQSGGAGTDTQYF. DNA for the CDR3: TGTGCCAGTCAGAGCGGGGGGGCCGGCACAGATACGCAGTATTTT. The rearrangement joins TRBV6-5 to TRBJ2-3; 10 bases match TRBD2. The V gene end was trimmed by 9 bases and the J gene end by 1 base; junction bases not matched to a gene: 7. The germline gives CDR1 MNHEY, CDR2 SVGAGI. The length of the CDR3 is 15 residues.

This chain joins TRBV19 and TRBJ2-6; D is unresolved. Trimming removed 3 bases from V and 0 bases from J, with 6 bases in between. Germline V gene data show CDR1 as LNHDA and CDR2 as SQIVND (reference sequence). This CDR3 region has 15 residues. The CDR3 nucleotides read TGTGCCAGTAGTATTGTAGTCTCTGGGGCCAACGTCCTGACTTTC. Its translation is CASSIVVSGANVLTF.

V usage is TRBV5-5 and J usage is TRBJ1-6; D not certain. Germline V CDR1 and CDR2: SGHKS, YYEKEE (reference sequence). CDR3 length equals 16 residues. V was cut by 0 bases and J by 0 bases, with 7 bases left in between. CDR3 nucleotides: TGTGCCAGCAGCTTGGCCCCGGGCTCCTATAATTCACCCCTCCACTTT. It yields the protein CASSLAPGSYNSPLHF.

Only a few counts were recorded for this clone. V and J are TRBV7-9 and TRBJ1-5; 8 nucleotides agree with TRBD1. The J segment lost 7 bases and the V segment lost 5 bases, leaving 10 bases of the junction unmatched. CDR1 and CDR2 (germline): SEHNR, FQNEAQ (reference sequence). CDR3 length: 15 amino acids. Here the CDR3 reads CASSLQGARGQPQHF. CDR3 nucleotides: TGTGCCAGCAGCCTGCAGGGGGCGCGGGGGCAGCCCCAGCATTTT.

The V and J genes are TRBV9 and TRBJ2-5, with 7 bases fitting TRBD1. Germline lookup yields CDR1 SGDLS and CDR2 YYNGEE. Germline trimming cut 4 bases from V and 1 base from J; bases unmatched to any gene: 4. The CDR3 covers 14 residues. The DNA of the CDR3 is TGTGCCAGCAGCCCGGGACAGATCCAAGAGACCCAGTACTTC. This codes for CASSPGQIQETQYF. The whole variable domain, filled in from reference TRBV9 and TRBJ2-5, reads DSGVTQTPKHLITATGQRVTLRCSPRSGDLSVYWYQQSLDQGLQFLIQYYNGEERAKGNILERFSAQQFPDLHSELNLSSLELGDSALYFCASSPGQIQETQYFGPGTRLLVL.